Sequencing of this T cell receptor (beta chain) was carried out in a study of blood T cell repertoires in COVID-19 (dated by TCRdb to about 2020). Looking at the study overall: Collaborator samples came from the United States, Italy and Spain and covered acute and convalescent phases of COVID-19. The repertoires were made available in a free public database intended to serve as a resource for research on the immune response to SARS-CoV-2. The sample metadata nearly always contained a de-identified subject ID, COVID-19 status, age in years and sex. Where available, HLA class I and class II types were obtained from metadata supplied by the sample provider rather than from assay-based typing. Samples came from the ongoing ImmuneRACE study (first 160 participants) plus 1,254 subjects from 6 global collaborators. The material from the prospective study consisted of cDNA or gDNA derived from T cells, B-cell-depleted T cells, or PBMCs. Subjects who had been exposed to COVID-19, were actively infected with it, or had recovered from it provided the deeply sampled blood TCRbeta repertoires that made up the dataset.

Paper-wide results and their limitations: How much clinical and demographic metadata was included differed by source and by participant, and the metadata was provided uncurated.

As regards this clone: The antigen it recognizes is unknown. Base-call qualities are not available, and no considerably larger clone is one nucleotide away.

The immunoSEQ Assay, a bias-controlled multiplex PCR, was used to amplify TCRbeta CDR3 regions from genomic DNA. The published analysis was carried out like this. Within the assay, amplification of reference gene primers was used to estimate how many nucleated cells each sample contained. Sequence reads were collapsed and filtered to measure the absolute abundance of every unique TCRbeta CDR3 rearrangement. For each sample, productive Simpson clonality was calculated as the square root of Simpson's diversity index over productive rearrangements. The clones in this table, taken by TCRdb from immuneACCESS, are in-frame only. Not every clone is retained; where verified, under half of the shortfall comes from an unresolved V gene, and the cause of the rest is unknown. The D gene and trimming were derived from the DNA, and the V and J assignments and clone size from that table. Within this sample are about 210,000 clones, with approximately 90% of them counted one time only. The ten largest account for more than 0.95% of the sample.

Each collaborating institution followed its own protocols to collect whole blood in K2EDTA tubes. For TCRbeta analysis, collaborator samples were shipped as frozen whole blood, as isolated PBMCs, or as DNA extracted from either sample type. Sample: peripheral blood. This TCR was recovered from a man aged 25-40 years with acute or convalescent COVID-19.

CDR3 protein: CASSLGLAGGADTQYF. The DNA is TGTGCCAGCAGCTTGGGACTAGCGGGAGGTGCAGATACGCAGTATTTT. This receptor chain uses TRBV5-8 and TRBJ2-3; the central 13 bases match TRBD2. From a lookup of the germline V gene, CDR1 and CDR2 are SGHTS and YDEGEE. From V the trimming removes 0 bases and from J it removes 4 bases, while the gene matches leave 2 bases of the junction unaccounted for. From the cysteine up to the phenylalanine, the CDR3 has a length of 16 residues. Of all the DNA, just the CDR3 is kept, 48 bases in frame from base 1.